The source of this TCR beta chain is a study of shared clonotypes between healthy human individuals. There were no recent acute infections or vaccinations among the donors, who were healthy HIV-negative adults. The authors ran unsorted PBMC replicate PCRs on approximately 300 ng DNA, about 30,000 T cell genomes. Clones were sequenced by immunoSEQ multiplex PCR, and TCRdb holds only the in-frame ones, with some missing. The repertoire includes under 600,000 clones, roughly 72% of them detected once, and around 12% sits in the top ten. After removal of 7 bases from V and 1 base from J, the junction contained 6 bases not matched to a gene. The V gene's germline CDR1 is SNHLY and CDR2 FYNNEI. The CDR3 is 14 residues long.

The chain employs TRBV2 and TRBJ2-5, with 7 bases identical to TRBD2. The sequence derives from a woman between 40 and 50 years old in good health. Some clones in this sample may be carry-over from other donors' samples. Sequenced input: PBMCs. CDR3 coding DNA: TGTGCCAGCAAATGGGCTAGCGGCCAAGAGACCCAGTACTTC. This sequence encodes CASKWASGQETQYF.